The source of this T cell receptor beta chain is a study of T cells in Graves' hyperthyroidism and ophthalmopathy. Amplified TCR beta CDR3 regions came from RNA transcripts. The HTBI set primed first-round TCR CDR3 RT-PCR. One entry per CDR3 protein, called by TCRdb with MiXCR from the multiplex PCR reads. This table holds 490,000 or so distinct CDR3 sequences, approximately 23% found once. The V gene end was trimmed by 7 bases and the J gene end by 13 bases; junction bases not matched to a gene: 12. The germline CDR1 and CDR2 sequences are MNHNS and SASEGT. The CDR3 runs to 12 residues. Pregnant or lactating patients were excluded, as were those with uncontrolled infection or other autoimmune disease. Diagnosis relied on clinical symptoms, serum thyroxine and TRAb, thyroid ultrasound and orbital computed tomography. The PBMCs were taken from approximately 11 ml of fresh peripheral blood.

The V gene is TRBV6-1, the J gene TRBJ1-2, with 7 positions matching TRBD1. The receptor's source is a woman aged 70 to 79 with Graves' ophthalmopathy. Sequences were obtained from blood. CDR3 sequence (DNA): TGTGCCAGCACCGAGGACAGGCAGGGTGGCACCTTC. Translating it yields CASTEDRQGGTF.